This TCR beta chain is from a study of cytomegalovirus exposure and HLA in healthy donors. Study-level information: HLA-typed donors contributed some 87 million unique TCRs, which were held in an early data release. Among the 400 or so donors who were genotyped, approximately 83% fell in the genetic ancestry cluster that is associated with self-reported Caucasian donors.

The PCR used 60 Vbeta and 13 Jbeta primers. The method was immunoSEQ multiplex PCR; TCRdb's version includes in-frame clones alone and lacks a portion of them. The sample lists roughly 99,000 clones, around two thirds occurring once. This CDR3 region has 11 residues. V lost 4 bases and J 5 bases, leaving 5 bases between the germline ends. Germline V CDR1 and CDR2: MDHEN, SYDVKM. Sequenced: PBMCs. This clonotype was obtained from a male donor in good health and CMV-seronegative. The chain couples TRBV28 to TRBJ1-2; no firm D call. The CDR3 reads CASSSVYGYTF. In nucleotides, the CDR3 is TGTGCCAGCAGTTCCGTATATGGCTACACCTTC.